The clone carrying this T cell receptor (beta chain) was seen more than once but under ten times. Its antigen is not identified. The data originate from a study of blood T cells in healthy people across ages. Drawn from each donor were 9 to 10 milliliters of peripheral blood. Sample-barcoded 5' priming and a J-beta primer mix drove a second PCR of roughly 7 to 11 cycles. TCRdb re-called the 5' RACE reads with MiXCR, one entry per CDR3 protein. The profile covers approximately 1.5 million distinct CDR3 sequences, with approximately 39% appearing a single time and 4% taken by the ten largest. Study-wide results and caveats: Both higher diversity and more naive CD4+ cells marked long-lived donors when set against aged donors.

Germline-derived CDR1 and CDR2 are SGHTA and FQGNSA. Trimming cost V 5 bases and J 6 bases, with 14 bases left between them. The CDR3 has 13 residues. The rearrangement uses TRBV7-2 and TRBJ2-7; possible D gene TRBD1, 6 bases. The receptor's source is a woman aged 18-35 years in good health. Input material: blood. Here the CDR3 reads CASSRDTDSEQYF. Here the CDR3 DNA reads TGTGCCAGCAGCCGGGACACCGATTCCGAGCAGTACTTC.